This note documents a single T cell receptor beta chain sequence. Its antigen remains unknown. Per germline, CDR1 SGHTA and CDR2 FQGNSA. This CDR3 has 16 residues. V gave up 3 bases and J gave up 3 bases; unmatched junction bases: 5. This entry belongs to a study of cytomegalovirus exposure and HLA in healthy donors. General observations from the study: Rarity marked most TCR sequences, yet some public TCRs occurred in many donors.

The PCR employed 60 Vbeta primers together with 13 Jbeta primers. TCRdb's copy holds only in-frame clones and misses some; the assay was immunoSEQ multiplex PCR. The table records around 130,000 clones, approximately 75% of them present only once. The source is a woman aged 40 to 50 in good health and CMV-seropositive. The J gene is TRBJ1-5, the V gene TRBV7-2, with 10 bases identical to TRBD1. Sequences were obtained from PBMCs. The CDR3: CASSFSGQGDNQPQHF. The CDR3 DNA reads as TGTGCCAGCAGCTTCTCTGGACAGGGGGACAATCAGCCCCAGCATTTT.